The subject of this entry is one TCR beta chain. Germline lookup yields CDR1 SQVTM and CDR2 ANQGSEA. The CDR3 consists of 15 residues. V was trimmed by 6 bases and J by 0 bases, leaving 14 bases between them. Per patient, between 1 and 8 samples were collected at pretreatment and on-treatment time points. This specimen belongs to a study of PD-L1 blockade in urothelial cancer. Overall study: At some point between 2013 and 2015, patients got going on atezolizumab, taking 1,200 mg intravenously every 3 weeks. Samples came from 3 weeks, at the second dose, and 6 weeks into treatment.

Profiled with immunoSEQ multiplex PCR; TCRdb holds only in-frame clones, not every one. The repertoire holds tens of thousands of clones, over 70% seen once, with approximately 4.7% in the top ten. Sequenced here: PBMCs, sampled around atezolizumab (anti-PD-L1) treatment. The TCR sequence derives from a man between 65 and 79 years old with urothelial cancer. The rearrangement links TRBV29-1 to TRBJ1-4; TRBD1 might be the D (6 bases). The CDR3 region is CSVRLQGATNEKLFF. In nucleotides, the CDR3 is TGCAGCGTCCGTTTACAGGGAGCAACTAATGAAAAACTGTTTTTT. The complete variable domain, with remaining parts taken from reference TRBV29-1 and TRBJ1-4, reads SAVISQKPSRDICQRGTSLTIQCQVDSQVTMMFWYRQQPGQSLTLIATANQGSEATYESGFVIDKFPISRPNLTFSTLTVSNMSPEDSSIYLCSVRLQGATNEKLFFGSGTQLSVL.